This T cell receptor (beta chain) appears in the sequencing data of a study of T-cell memory formation after mild COVID-19. This clonotype was recorded a few times. MiXCR, applied by TCRdb to the 5' RACE reads, yields one record per CDR3 protein. In the table there are over 250,000 distinct CDR3 sequences, 15% to 20% of which are singletons. Per germline, CDR1 SEHNR and CDR2 FQNEAQ (reference sequence). CDR3 length equals 15 residues. V was clipped by 5 bases and J by 7 bases; unmatched bases: 9. The sample consisted of PBMCs or a T cell subset sorted from them (not recorded which). The genes are TRBV7-9 and TRBJ1-2; TRBD1 matches at 11 bases. The sequence was obtained from a man aged 18 to 30 who had mild COVID-19 (a few samples of this study predate the infection). Cell type and time point are not known. The DNA for the CDR3 is TGTGCCAGCAGCCCCCCGGGACAGGGGGTAGGTGGCTACACCTTC. As protein: CASSPPGQGVGGYTF.